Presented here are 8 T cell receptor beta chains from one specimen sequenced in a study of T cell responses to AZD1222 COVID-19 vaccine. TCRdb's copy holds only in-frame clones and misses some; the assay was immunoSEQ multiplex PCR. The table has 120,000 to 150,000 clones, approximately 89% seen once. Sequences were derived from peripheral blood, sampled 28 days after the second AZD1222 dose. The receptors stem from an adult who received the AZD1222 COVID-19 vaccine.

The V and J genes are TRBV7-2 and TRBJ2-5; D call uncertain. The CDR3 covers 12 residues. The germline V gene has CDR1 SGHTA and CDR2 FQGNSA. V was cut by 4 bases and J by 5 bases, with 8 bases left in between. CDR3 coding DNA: TGTGCCAGCAGCTCCCCCGGGGAGACCCAGTACTTC. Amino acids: CASSSPGETQYF.

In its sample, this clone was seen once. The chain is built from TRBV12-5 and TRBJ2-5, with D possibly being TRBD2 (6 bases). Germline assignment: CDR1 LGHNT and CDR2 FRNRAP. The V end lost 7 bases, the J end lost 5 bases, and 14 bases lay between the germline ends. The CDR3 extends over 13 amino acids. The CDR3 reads CASAAAGRETQYF. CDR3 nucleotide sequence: TGTGCTAGTGCCGCGGCGGGGAGGGAGACCCAGTACTTC.

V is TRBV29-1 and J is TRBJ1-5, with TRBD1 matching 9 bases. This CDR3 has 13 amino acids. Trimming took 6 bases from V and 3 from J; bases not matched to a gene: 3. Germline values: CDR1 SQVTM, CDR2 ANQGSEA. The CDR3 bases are TGCAGCGTCCGGGACAGGGTCAATCAGCCCCAGCATTTT. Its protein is CSVRDRVNQPQHF.

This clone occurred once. The CDR3 is CASSPGGNYGYTF. In DNA, the CDR3 is TGTGCCAGCAGCCCCGGGGGCAACTATGGCTACACCTTC. This rearrangement joins TRBV6-5 to TRBJ1-2, with a weak D call TRBD1 (6 bases). The germline gives CDR1 MNHEY, CDR2 SVGAGI. This CDR3 contains 13 residues. Deletions cut 6 bases from V and 2 bases from J, with 10 bases between.

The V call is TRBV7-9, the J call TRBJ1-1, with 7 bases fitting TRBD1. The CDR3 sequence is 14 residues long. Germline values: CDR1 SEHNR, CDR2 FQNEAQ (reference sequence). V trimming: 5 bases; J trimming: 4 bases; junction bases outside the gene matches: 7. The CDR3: CASSPGGGSTEAFF. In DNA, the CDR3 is TGTGCCAGCAGCCCAGGGGGAGGTAGCACTGAAGCTTTCTTT. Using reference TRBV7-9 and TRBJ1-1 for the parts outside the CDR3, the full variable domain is DTGVSQNPRHKITKRGQNVTFRCDPISEHNRLYWYRQTLGQGPEFLTYFQNEAQLEKSRLLSDRFSAERPKGSFSTLEIQRTEQGDSAMYLCASSPGGGSTEAFFGQGTRLTVV.

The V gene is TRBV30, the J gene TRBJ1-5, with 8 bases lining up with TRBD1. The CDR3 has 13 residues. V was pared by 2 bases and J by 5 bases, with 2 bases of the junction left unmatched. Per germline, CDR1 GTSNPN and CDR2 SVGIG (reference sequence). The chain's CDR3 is CAWSNRGDQPQHF. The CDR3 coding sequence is TGTGCCTGGAGTAACAGGGGGGATCAGCCCCAGCATTTT.

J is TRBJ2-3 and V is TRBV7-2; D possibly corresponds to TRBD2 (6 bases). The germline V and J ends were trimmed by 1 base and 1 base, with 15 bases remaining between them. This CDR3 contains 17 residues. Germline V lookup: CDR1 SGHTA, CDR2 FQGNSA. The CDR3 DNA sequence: TGTGCCAGCAGCTTAGTTATCGCCGGGAGTGGCACAGATACGCAGTATTTT. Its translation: CASSLVIAGSGTDTQYF.

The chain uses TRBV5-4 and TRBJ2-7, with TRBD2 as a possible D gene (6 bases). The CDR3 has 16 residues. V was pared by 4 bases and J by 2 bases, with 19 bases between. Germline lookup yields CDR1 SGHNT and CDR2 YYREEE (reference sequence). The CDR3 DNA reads TGTGCCAGCAGCCTAGGAGGTATAGCGGCTACCTACGAGCAGTACTTC. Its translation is CASSLGGIAATYEQYF.